The 25 T cell receptor beta chains below were found in one sample sequenced in a study of cytomegalovirus exposure and HLA in healthy donors. 13 Jbeta primers and 60 Vbeta primers were used for the PCR. The repertoire was sequenced with immunoSEQ multiplex PCR; TCRdb's copy has only in-frame clones and lacks some. The sample gives under 150,000 clones, approximately 80% of which show up once; around 10% is in the top ten. Sequences were obtained from PBMCs. The receptors shown here come from a woman in her 50s in good health and CMV-seropositive.

This chain joins TRBV7-3 and TRBJ2-3; 10 bases match TRBD2. The CDR3 loop spans 19 amino acids. Trimming at V came to 2 bases and at J to 3 bases, leaving 14 bases not matched to a gene. CDR1 and CDR2 from the germline V gene are SGHTA and FQGTGA. The CDR3 loop is CASSLGLAGDLWSTDTQYF. CDR3 DNA: TGTGCCAGCAGCTTAGGTCTAGCGGGGGACCTTTGGAGTACAGATACGCAGTATTTT.

CDR3 residues: CASSAQTGLYYGYTF. Written as DNA, the CDR3 is TGTGCCAGCAGCGCCCAGACAGGGCTATACTATGGCTACACCTTC. V gene TRBV7-2 combines with J gene TRBJ1-2; 7 bases align to TRBD1. This CDR3 comprises 15 residues. J was trimmed by 3 bases and V by 5 bases; bases with no gene match: 9. CDR1 is SGHTA and CDR2 is FQGNSA in the germline V gene.

The rearrangement joins TRBV2 to TRBJ1-2, with 8 bases lining up with TRBD1. CDR1 is SNHLY, CDR2 FYNNEI, per germline. The V segment lost 8 bases and the J segment 6 bases; nucleotides outside the gene matches: 5. This CDR3 has 12 amino acids. This CDR3 reads CASEDRENGYTF. The CDR3 DNA reads as TGTGCCAGCGAGGACAGGGAAAATGGCTACACCTTC. Filled out from reference TRBV2 and TRBJ1-2, the complete variable domain reads EPEVTQTPSHQVTQMGQEVILRCVPISNHLYFYWYRQILGQKVEFLVSFYNNEISEKSEIFDDQFSVERPDGSNFTLKIRSTKLEDSAMYFCASEDRENGYTFGSGTRLTVV.

The chain carries TRBV30 and TRBJ2-6; perhaps TRBD2 as D (6 bases). This CDR3 is built from 14 residues. Per germline, CDR1 GTSNPN and CDR2 SVGIG (reference sequence). V gave up 5 bases and J gave up 5 bases, with 13 bases separating them. In DNA, the CDR3 is TGTGCCTGGGGAGGGGAACTCTGGGCCAACGTCCTGACTTTC. This encodes CAWGGELWANVLTF.

The rearrangement joins TRBV10-3 to TRBJ2-7, with 10 nucleotides matching TRBD2. Germline CDR1 ENHRY, CDR2 SYGVKD. The CDR3 has 15 residues. V was clipped by 2 bases and J by 0 bases; unmatched bases: 1. Here the CDR3 reads CAISEGLAVSYEQYF. The CDR3 nucleotides read TGTGCCATCAGTGAGGGACTAGCGGTCTCCTACGAGCAGTACTTC.

The gene calls are TRBV28 and TRBJ1-5; D is ambiguous. The germline V gene encodes CDR1 MDHEN and CDR2 SYDVKM. The CDR3 has 12 amino acids. V shed 2 bases and J shed 15 bases, with 14 bases lying between them. The CDR3 DNA is TGTGCCAGCAGTTTAGAGGGATGGCAGCTGCATTTT. It codes for CASSLEGWQLHF.

The genes are TRBV4-2 and TRBJ2-1; 14 nucleotides align to TRBD2. Germline loops: CDR1 LGHNA, CDR2 YNFKEQ. The junction had 1 base not matched to a gene; V was cut back by 1 base and J by 8 bases. This CDR3 region has 15 residues. This CDR3 is CASSQGLAGGDEQFF. The CDR3 region has the DNA TGTGCCAGCAGCCAAGGACTAGCGGGGGGGGATGAGCAGTTCTTC.

The gene calls are TRBV11-2 and TRBJ1-2; TRBD1 matches at 8 bases. The V gene's germline CDR1 is SGHAT and CDR2 FQNNGV. V lost 1 base to trimming and J lost 4 bases; unmatched junction nucleotides: 11. The CDR3 runs 17 residues. CDR3 loop: CASSLVGQGAYIYGYTF. The CDR3 coding sequence is TGTGCCAGCAGCTTAGTTGGTCAGGGGGCCTATATCTATGGCTACACCTTC.

V is TRBV18 and J is TRBJ2-2; 7 nucleotides match TRBD1. V dropped 2 bases and J dropped 2; count of bases not matched to a gene: 2. CDR3 length equals 15 residues. Looked up from germline, CDR1 is KGHSH and CDR2 is LQKENI. The CDR3, as DNA: TGTGCCAGCTCACCAGACAGGGTTAACACCGGGGAGCTGTTTTTT. Its protein product is CASSPDRVNTGELFF.

This clone has only one observation. The V and J genes are TRBV5-6 and TRBJ1-1; 7 bases fit TRBD1. The CDR3 spans 15 residues. From germline, CDR1 is SGHDT and CDR2 YYEEEE. With 4 bases clipped from V and 5 bases from J, the junction kept 11 bases outside the gene matches. CDR3 coding DNA: TGTGCCAGCAGCCGGATTGACAGGGAAGGAACTGAAGCTTTCTTT. This sequence encodes CASSRIDREGTEAFF.

The gene calls are TRBV28 and TRBJ1-2; TRBD1 agrees at 10 bases. The CDR3 loop spans 14 amino acids. J was trimmed by 8 bases and V by 4 bases; bases with no gene match: 7. Germline V gene sequence: CDR1 MDHEN, CDR2 SYDVKM. Here the CDR3 reads CASSSPGQGSGYTF. CDR3 DNA: TGTGCCAGCAGTTCCCCGGGACAGGGGAGCGGCTACACCTTC.

J is TRBJ2-1 and V is TRBV30, with a possible D match to TRBD2 (6 bases). V lost 3 bases and J lost 4, with 10 bases in between. From germline, CDR1 is GTSNPN and CDR2 SVGIG (reference sequence). The CDR3 is 13 residues long. CDR3 in amino acids: CAWSRGGYNEQFF. The CDR3 bases are TGTGCCTGGAGCCGGGGAGGATACAATGAGCAGTTCTTC.

Points on this clone: The junction departs from the called germline gene at one end, perhaps through a read error. This chain links TRBV5-1 with TRBJ1-2; D not resolved. The CDR3 sequence is 11 residues long. Germline CDR1 and CDR2: SGHRS and YFSETQ. The CDR3 here is CVSKTFHGYTF. The CDR3 DNA follows: TGCGTCAGCAAGACTTTCCATGGCTACACCTTC.

With respect to this clone: The same CDR3 can be traced to other DNA sequences in this sample. This sequence joins TRBV6-5 and TRBJ1-1; a weak D match, TRBD1 (6 bases). With 6 bases removed from V and 0 bases from J, the gap between germline ends came to 11 bases. In germline, CDR1 is MNHEY, CDR2 SVGAGI. The CDR3 is 14 residues long. The CDR3 DNA reads as TGTGCCAGCAGCCGACAGGCTATGAACACTGAAGCTTTCTTT. Protein: CASSRQAMNTEAFF.

The rearrangement links TRBV7-8 to TRBJ2-7; the match to TRBD1 covers 8 bases. Germline V gene data show CDR1 as SGHVS and CDR2 as FQNEAQ. V gave up 5 bases and J gave up 0 bases; unmatched junction bases: 6. There are 15 residues in the CDR3. CDR3 region: CASSPRDRSSYEQYF. DNA of the CDR3: TGTGCCAGCAGCCCTAGGGACAGGAGCTCCTACGAGCAGTACTTC.

The chain recombines TRBV15 with TRBJ2-3, with a possible D match to TRBD2 (6 bases). Per germline, CDR1 LNHNV and CDR2 YYDKDF (reference sequence). This CDR3 has 15 residues. V lost 3 bases and J 4 bases, leaving 14 bases between the germline ends. Here the CDR3 DNA reads TGTGCCACCAGCAGCGGAGGGTATGGGTCAGATACGCAGTATTTT. Its translation: CATSSGGYGSDTQYF.

The chain combines TRBV19 with TRBJ2-6, with D maybe TRBD1 (6 bases). The CDR3 totals 17 residues. Between the trimmed V and J ends, which lost 7 bases and 0 bases, there was a span of 16 bases. Per germline, CDR1 LNHDA and CDR2 SQIVND (reference sequence). The CDR3 nucleotides are TGTGCCAGTACCGCCCCGGGACACCTCTCTGGGGCCAACGTCCTGACTTTC. It codes for CASTAPGHLSGANVLTF.

For the CDR3, the DNA is TGTGCCAGCAGTGGACAATTGAACACCGGGGAGCTGTTTTTT. Residues: CASSGQLNTGELFF. V and J are TRBV6-1 and TRBJ2-2; D unclear. The CDR3 is 14 amino acids. V gave up 4 bases and J gave up 1 base, with 7 bases separating them. Germline CDR1 and CDR2: MNHNS and SASEGT.

The chain has TRBV9 and TRBJ2-2; TRBD2 agrees at 8 bases. Trimming removed 0 bases from V and 6 bases from J; junction bases left unmatched: 4. Germline CDR1 SGDLS, CDR2 YYNGEE. This CDR3 contains 15 residues. CDR3 sequence (DNA): TGTGCCAGCAGCGTAGTTAGCGGGGCTGCCGGGGAGCTGTTTTTT. Its protein product is CASSVVSGAAGELFF.

This chain joins TRBV5-4 and TRBJ1-2; 11 bases align to TRBD1. Trimming took 7 bases from V and 4 from J; bases not matched to a gene: 9. The CDR3 extends over 15 amino acids. CDR1 and CDR2 (germline): SGHNT, YYREEE (reference sequence). CDR3 sequence reads: CASGNRDRGVYGYTF. The CDR3 DNA follows: TGTGCCAGCGGAAACCGGGACAGGGGGGTCTATGGCTACACCTTC.

J is TRBJ1-2 and V is TRBV18, with TRBD1 identical over 8 bases. V was pared by 2 bases and J by 4 bases, with 15 bases of the junction left unmatched. The CDR3 extends over 18 amino acids. Germline CDR1 KGHSH, CDR2 LQKENI. This CDR3 reads CASSPEGQGHLSGYGYTF. The CDR3 coding sequence is TGTGCCAGCTCACCAGAAGGACAGGGACATTTATCGGGCTATGGCTACACCTTC.

This clone showed up just once. The chain has TRBV5-6 and TRBJ1-1, with 10 bases matching TRBD1. CDR1 and CDR2 from the germline V gene are SGHDT and YYEEEE. CDR3 length: 15 residues. V gave up 4 bases and J gave up 4 bases; unmatched junction bases: 7. The CDR3 bases are TGTGCCAGCAGCGGAGACAGGGGGCCGGCCACTGAAGCTTTCTTT. It is translated as CASSGDRGPATEAFF.

The chain recombines TRBV5-4 with TRBJ2-3; 9 bases fit TRBD2. This CDR3 contains 16 residues. J gave up 0 bases and V 1 base, and 3 bases lay outside the gene matches. The germline V gene has CDR1 SGHNT and CDR2 YYREEE (reference sequence). The CDR3 protein is CASSLQRGASTDTQYF. CDR3 nucleotides: TGTGCCAGCAGCTTGCAGCGGGGGGCTAGCACAGATACGCAGTATTTT.

The chain uses TRBV4-2 and TRBJ2-2, with 11 bases fitting TRBD1. The junction had 0 bases not matched to a gene; V was cut back by 1 base and J by 2 bases. The CDR3 is 16 amino acids. From germline, CDR1 is LGHNA and CDR2 YNFKEQ. DNA for the CDR3: TGTGCCAGCAGCCAAGGGACAGGGGGCAACACCGGGGAGCTGTTTTTT. Encoded protein: CASSQGTGGNTGELFF.

CDR3: CASSLIPSGANVLTF. In DNA form, the CDR3 reads TGTGCCAGCAGCTTAATCCCTTCTGGGGCCAACGTCCTGACTTTC. The chain has TRBV7-3 and TRBJ2-6; D gene ambiguous. CDR3 size: 15 residues. V shed 1 base and J shed 1 base, with 5 bases lying between them. Germline values: CDR1 SGHTA, CDR2 FQGTGA.